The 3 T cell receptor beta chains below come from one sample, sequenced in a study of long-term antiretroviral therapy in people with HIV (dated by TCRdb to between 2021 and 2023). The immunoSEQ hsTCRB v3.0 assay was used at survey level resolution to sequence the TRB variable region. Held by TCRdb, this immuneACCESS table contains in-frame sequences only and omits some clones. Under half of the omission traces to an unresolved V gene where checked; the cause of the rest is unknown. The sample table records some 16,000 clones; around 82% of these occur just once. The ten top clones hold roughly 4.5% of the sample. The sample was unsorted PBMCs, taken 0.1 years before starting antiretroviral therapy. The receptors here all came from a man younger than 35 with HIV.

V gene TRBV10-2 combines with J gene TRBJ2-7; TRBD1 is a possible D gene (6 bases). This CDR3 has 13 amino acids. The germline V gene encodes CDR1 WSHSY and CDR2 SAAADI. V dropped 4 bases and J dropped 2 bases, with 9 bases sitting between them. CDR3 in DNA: TGCGCCAGCAGTGCGGACAGTGCCTACGAGCAGTACTTC. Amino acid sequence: CASSADSAYEQYF.

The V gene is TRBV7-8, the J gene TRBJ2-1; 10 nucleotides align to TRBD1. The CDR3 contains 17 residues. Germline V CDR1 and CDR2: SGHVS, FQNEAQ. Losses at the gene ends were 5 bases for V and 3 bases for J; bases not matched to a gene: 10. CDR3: CASSEGQGILLYNEQFF. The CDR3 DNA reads TGTGCCAGCAGCGAGGGACAGGGGATTTTGCTCTACAATGAGCAGTTCTTC.

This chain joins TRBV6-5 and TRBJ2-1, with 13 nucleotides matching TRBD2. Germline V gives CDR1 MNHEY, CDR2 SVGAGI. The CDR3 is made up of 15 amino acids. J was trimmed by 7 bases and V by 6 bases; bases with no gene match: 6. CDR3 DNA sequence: TGTGCCAGCAGCCTCACGGGACTAGCGGGAAATGAGCAGTTCTTC. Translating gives CASSLTGLAGNEQFF.